What follows is one T cell receptor beta chain and its context. The target antigen is unknown. TCRdb fed the RT-PCR reads into MiXCR, producing one record per CDR3 protein. The table lists about 180,000 distinct CDR3 sequences, about 9.3% of them singletons. This specimen comes from a study of response to subunit inactivated influenza vaccine. Findings and caveats of the study: Only a handful of new T cells, the authors suggested, are recruited with each seasonal influenza vaccination.

The CDR3 consists of 17 residues. The germline gives CDR1 PRHDT, CDR2 FYEKMQ (reference sequence). V was cut by 2 bases and J by 6 bases, with 22 bases left in between. This TCR was sampled from a man aged 45-65 years who received an inactivated influenza vaccine. The sample in question was non-naive T cells sorted from PBMCs, obtained on the day of vaccination. The genes are TRBV13 and TRBJ1-1; D is perhaps TRBD1 (6 bases). The CDR3 DNA follows: TGTGCCAGCAGCTTACAGGGGTCAGGGCCTCTAACATCTGAAGCTTTCTTT. Protein: CASSLQGSGPLTSEAFF.